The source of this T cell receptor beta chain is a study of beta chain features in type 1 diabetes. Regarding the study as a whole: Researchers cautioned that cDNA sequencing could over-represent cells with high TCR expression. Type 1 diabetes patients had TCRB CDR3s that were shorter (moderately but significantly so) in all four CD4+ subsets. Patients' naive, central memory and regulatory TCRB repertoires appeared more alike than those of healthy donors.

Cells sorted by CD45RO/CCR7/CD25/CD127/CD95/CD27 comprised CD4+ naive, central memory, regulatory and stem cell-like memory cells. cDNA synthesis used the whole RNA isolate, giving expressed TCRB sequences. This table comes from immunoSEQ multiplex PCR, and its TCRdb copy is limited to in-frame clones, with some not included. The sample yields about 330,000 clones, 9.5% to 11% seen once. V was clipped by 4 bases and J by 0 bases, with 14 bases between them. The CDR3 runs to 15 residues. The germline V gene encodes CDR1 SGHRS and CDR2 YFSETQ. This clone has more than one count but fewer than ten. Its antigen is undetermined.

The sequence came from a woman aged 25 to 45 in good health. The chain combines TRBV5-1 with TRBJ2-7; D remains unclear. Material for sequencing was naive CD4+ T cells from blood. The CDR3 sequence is CASSLGYGDSYEQYF. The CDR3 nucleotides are TGCGCCAGCAGCCTCGGCTACGGAGACTCCTACGAGCAGTACTTC. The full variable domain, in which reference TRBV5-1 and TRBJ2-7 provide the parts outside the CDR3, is KAGVTQTPRYLIKTRGQQVTLSCSPISGHRSVSWYQQTPGQGLQFLFEYFSETQRNKGNFPGRFSGRQFSNSRSEMNVSTLELGDSALYLCASSLGYGDSYEQYFGPGTRLTVT.